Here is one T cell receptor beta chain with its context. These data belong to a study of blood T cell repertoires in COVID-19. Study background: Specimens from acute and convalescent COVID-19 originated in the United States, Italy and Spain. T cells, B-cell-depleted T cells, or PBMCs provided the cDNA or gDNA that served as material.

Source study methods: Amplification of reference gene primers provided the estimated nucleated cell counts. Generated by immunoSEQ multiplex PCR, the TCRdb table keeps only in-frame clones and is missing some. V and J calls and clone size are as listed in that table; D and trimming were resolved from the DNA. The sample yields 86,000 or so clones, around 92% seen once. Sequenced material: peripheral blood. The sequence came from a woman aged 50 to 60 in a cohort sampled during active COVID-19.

The CDR3 reads CASSPRREGRTGELFF. As DNA, the CDR3 is TGTGCCAGCAGCCCTCGGCGGGAGGGCCGCACCGGGGAGCTGTTTTTT. The chain couples TRBV9 to TRBJ2-2, with TRBD2 identical over 9 bases. Unmatched junction bases numbered 8, after V lost 4 bases and J lost 4 bases. This CDR3 spans 16 amino acids. Germline CDR1 is SGDLS and CDR2 is YYNGEE.